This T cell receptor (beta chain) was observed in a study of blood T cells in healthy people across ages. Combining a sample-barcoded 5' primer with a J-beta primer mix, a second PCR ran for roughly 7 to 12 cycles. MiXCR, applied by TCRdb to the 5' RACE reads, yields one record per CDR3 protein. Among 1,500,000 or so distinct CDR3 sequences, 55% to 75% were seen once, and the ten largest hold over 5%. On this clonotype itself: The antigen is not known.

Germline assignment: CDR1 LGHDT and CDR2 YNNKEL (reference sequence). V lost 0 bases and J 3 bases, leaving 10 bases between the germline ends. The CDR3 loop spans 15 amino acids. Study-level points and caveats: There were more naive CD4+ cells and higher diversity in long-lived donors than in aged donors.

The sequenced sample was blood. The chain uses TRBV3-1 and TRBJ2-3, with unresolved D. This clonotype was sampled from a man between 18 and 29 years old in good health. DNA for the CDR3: TGTGCCAGCAGCCAAGATCCGGCGAATACAGATACGCAGTATTTT. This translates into CASSQDPANTDTQYF.